The T cell receptor (beta chain) under discussion was sequenced for a study of T cell responses to AZD1222 COVID-19 vaccine (dated by TCRdb to the early 2020s). Broadly, across the study: TCR sequencing was performed for 230 to 250 trial participants, of whom about 200 were given two doses of AZD1222 and roughly 25 were given two doses of MenACWY control vaccine. Enrollment into the trials was organized by age into subgroups of 18-55, 56-69 and 70-plus years, and those subgroups contained roughly 150, 30 and 60 TCR-sequenced participants, respectively.

Summary of the overall study and its limitations: Conclusions about previously exposed vaccinees were limited because only six or seven AZD1222 recipients were SARS-CoV-2 seropositive at baseline. The 56-69-year group was small, and its depth increase did not reach significance, likely because of low power. No day 14 peak-response samples were available, so repertoires were characterized only after the peak T cell response. The vaccine-associated CD4 TCRs covered the entire spike protein, and the dominant responses fell in regions 160-218 and 743-854. Spike-specific TCR breadth and depth rose significantly after two AZD1222 doses compared with day 0 and with MenACWY recipients. Reportedly, almost half of the unique spike-specific TCRs recognized epitopes lying outside the regions that are mutated in the B.1.351 and B.1.1.7 variants. Participants were mostly white British and included more females than males, and it was suggested by the authors that clonal diversity may have been underestimated.

The time point label here, explained by the study, means: about 28 days (+/-7) after the second vaccine dose. AZD1222 recipients given second doses at about 4 weeks or at about 12 weeks were pooled, since spike-specific TCR depth and breadth were not found to differ between the two schedules. Vaccinee samples were obtained from the UK trials COV001 and COV002, which included a single-blind randomized controlled phase 2/3 trial of AZD1222 (ChAdOx1 nCoV-19) in healthy adults. For TCRbeta chain sequencing, PBMC samples from trial participants were taken at day 0 and at day 28 after the second dose. The CDR3, cysteine through phenylalanine, is 16 amino acids long. Only CDR3 DNA is held: 48 bases, read in frame from base 1. CDR1 and CDR2, looked up from the germline V gene (reference sequence), are SEHNR and FQNEAQ. Unmatched junction bases come to 7, with V trimmed by 4 bases and J by 4 bases. The CDR3 regions of human TCRbeta chains were analyzed by immunosequencing. Regarding the original processing steps: TCRs in the repertoires were compared against a reference library of SARS-CoV-2-specific TCRs that had been generated with the MIRA antigen-specificity platform. Breadth was defined as the fraction of unique TCRs that were SARS-CoV-2-associated. Depth was defined as the fraction of total T cells that were SARS-CoV-2-associated. Using the MIRA data, every spike-specific TCR was mapped to the spike region that the TCR reacted to and assigned to either a CD4 or a CD8 class. Log10-transformed breadth and depth values were compared by one-way ANOVA with Sidak's multiple comparisons tests. TCRdb obtained this table from immuneACCESS and retained in-frame rearrangements with V and J assigned. These tables miss some clones; where compared with another copy, unresolved V genes account for less than half of the shortfall, and the remainder is unexplained. V, J and clone size were drawn from that table, and D and trimming were deduced from the DNA. Counted in this sample were 130,000 to 150,000 clones; around 90% of them appeared once. The ten largest clones represent roughly 2% of the sample.

About this clone itself: The clone's antigen remains unknown. Qualities for individual bases were not recorded, and no much larger clone is one base off.

The source is an adult who received the AZD1222 COVID-19 vaccine. The material sequenced was peripheral blood, taken 28 days after the second AZD1222 dose. The chain is assembled from TRBV7-9 and TRBJ2-2, with TRBD2 matching 9 junction bases. The CDR3 protein sequence reads: CASSSPGLAATGELFF. The DNA sequence follows: TGTGCCAGCAGCTCCCCGGGACTAGCAGCCACCGGGGAGCTGTTTTTT.